This T cell receptor (beta chain) appears in the sequencing data of a study of breast tumors, draining lymph nodes, adjacent tissues. General study points: Tumor and nontumor repertoires were significantly more similar in luminal-like than in basal-like breast cancer. That most tumor T cells come from lymph nodes remained unproven.

This clonotype occurred many times. The antigen is undetermined. Germline assignment: CDR1 PRHDT and CDR2 FYEKMQ (reference sequence). This CDR3 is 11 amino acids long. Trimming removed 5 bases at V and 4 bases at J, with 3 bases between. Breast cancer patients provided tissue from their axillary draining lymph nodes. TCRdb reprocessed the multiplex PCR reads with MiXCR, giving one entry per CDR3 protein. The sample has roughly 130,000 distinct CDR3 sequences; around 20% are singletons. The rearrangement links TRBV13 to TRBJ2-1; no clear D gene. The receptor's source is a female donor with breast cancer. Some clones in this sample may be carry-over from other donors' samples. Sequenced material: axillary lymph node tissue. The CDR3 is CASSGYNEQFF. The DNA of the CDR3 is TGTGCCAGCAGCGGATACAATGAGCAGTTCTTC.